Below, 2 T cell receptor beta chains from the same sample are listed, as sequenced in a study of cytomegalovirus exposure and HLA in healthy donors. Clones were sequenced by immunoSEQ multiplex PCR, and TCRdb holds only the in-frame ones, with some missing. This table holds 150,000 to 200,000 clones, more than 80% found once. The sample was PBMCs. These receptors were obtained from a man younger than 30 in good health and CMV-seropositive.

The rearrangement joins TRBV28 to TRBJ1-5; D is undetermined. Germline CDR1 reads MDHEN; CDR2 reads SYDVKM. Trimming removed 9 bases at V and 2 bases at J, with 20 bases between. This CDR3 contains 16 residues. The CDR3 region has the DNA TGTGCCAGTCACGGTTCCGGGTATGGAGGCAATCAGCCCCAGCATTTT. The encoded protein is CASHGSGYGGNQPQHF. Drawing the rest from reference TRBV28 and TRBJ1-5, the complete variable domain is DVKVTQSSRYLVKRTGEKVFLECVQDMDHENMFWYRQDPGLGLRLIYFSYDVKMKEKGDIPEGYSVSREKKERFSLILESASTNQTSMYLCASHGSGYGGNQPQHFGDGTRLSIL.

The gene calls are TRBV7-8 and TRBJ2-5; the match to TRBD2 covers 8 bases. The CDR3 covers 14 residues. CDR1 is SGHVS and CDR2 is FQNEAQ in the germline V gene. J lost 5 bases, V lost 5 bases, and 7 bases had no gene match. This CDR3 reads CASSAGLAQETQYF. The DNA for the CDR3 is TGTGCCAGCAGCGCAGGACTAGCTCAGGAGACCCAGTACTTC.